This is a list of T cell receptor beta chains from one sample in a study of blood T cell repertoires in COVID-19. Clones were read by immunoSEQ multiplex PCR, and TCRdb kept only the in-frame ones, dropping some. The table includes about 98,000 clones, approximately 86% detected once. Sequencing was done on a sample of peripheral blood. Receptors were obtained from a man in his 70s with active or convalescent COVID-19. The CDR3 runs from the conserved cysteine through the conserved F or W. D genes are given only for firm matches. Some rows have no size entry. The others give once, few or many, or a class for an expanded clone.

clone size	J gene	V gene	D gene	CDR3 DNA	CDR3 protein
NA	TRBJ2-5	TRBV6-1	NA	TGTGCCAGCAGTGACACCCTAGGAGTTCACTTC	CASSDTLGVHF
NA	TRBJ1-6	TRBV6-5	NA	TGTGCCTCAATGGGAGGGGGGACAAATTCACCCCTCCACTTT	CASMGGGTNSPLHF
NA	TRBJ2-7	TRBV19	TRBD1	TGTGCCAGTAGTATAGGGGGACAGTCCTCCTACGAGCAGTACTTC	CASSIGGQSSYEQYF
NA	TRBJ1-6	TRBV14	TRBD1	TGTGCCAGCAGCCAATTGCGGACAGGGGCTTCACCCCTCCACTTT	CASSQLRTGASPLHF
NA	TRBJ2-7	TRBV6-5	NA	TGTGCCAGCAATTTGGGCCCCTACGAGCAGTACTTC	CASNLGPYEQYF
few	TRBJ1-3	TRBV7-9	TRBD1	TGTGCCAGCGGAGGGAAGAGGCAGGGGGCGCGAGGAAACACCATATATTTT	CASGGKRQGARGNTIYF
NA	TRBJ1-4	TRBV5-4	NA	TGTGCCAGCAGCGCGGAGGGGTCCAGTGAAAAACTGTTTTTT	CASSAEGSSEKLFF
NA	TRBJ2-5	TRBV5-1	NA	TGCGCCAGCAGCTTGGCGACGGGGGAGACCCAGTACTTC	CASSLATGETQYF
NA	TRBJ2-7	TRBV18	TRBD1	TGTGCCAGCTCACCCGCGACAGGGAACTACGAGCAGTACTTC	CASSPATGNYEQYF
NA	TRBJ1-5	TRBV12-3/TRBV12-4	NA	TGTGCCAGCAGTTCCTCCGGCAGGGTAGGTCCGCATTTT	CASSSSGRVGPHF
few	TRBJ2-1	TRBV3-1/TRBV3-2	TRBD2	TGTGCCAGCAGCCCTCTACCCGGACTAGCGAGCACCTACAATGAGCAGTTCTTC	CASSPLPGLASTYNEQFF
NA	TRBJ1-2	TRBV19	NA	TGTGCCAGTAGTAGACCAGGGAGGGGTAACTATGGCTACACCTTC	CASSRPGRGNYGYTF
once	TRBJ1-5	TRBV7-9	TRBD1	TGTGCCAGCAGCCAAACAGGGGTAGGTCAGCCCCAGCATTTT	CASSQTGVGQPQHF
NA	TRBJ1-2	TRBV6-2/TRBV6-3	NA	TGTGCCAGCACCCCAAGGGGTGTCTCTGGCTACACCTTC	CASTPRGVSGYTF
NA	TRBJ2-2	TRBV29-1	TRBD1	TGCAGCGCTACAGGGGCCTCCAGGGGGGAGCTGTTTTTT	CSATGASRGELFF
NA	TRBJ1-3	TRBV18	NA	TGTGCCAGCTCACCCAGGGTCGATCCAGACACCATATATTTT	CASSPRVDPDTIYF
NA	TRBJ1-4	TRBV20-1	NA	TGCAGTGCTAGTTCTGCAACTAATGAAAAACTGTTTTTT	CSASSATNEKLFF
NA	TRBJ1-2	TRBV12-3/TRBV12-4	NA	TGTGCCAGCAGCGAGACAGCTTCCTATGGCTACACCTTC	CASSETASYGYTF
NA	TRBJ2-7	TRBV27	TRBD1	TGTGCCAGCAGCGCAGGGGGCCCCTACGAGCAGTACTTC	CASSAGGPYEQYF
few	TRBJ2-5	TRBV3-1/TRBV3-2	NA	TGTGCCAGCAGCCAAGATCTAACAGACGACCAAGAGACCCAGTACTTC	CASSQDLTDDQETQYF
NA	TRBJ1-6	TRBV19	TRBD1	TGTGCCAGTAGTCAGGGACGGACAGGAGGCTCCTATAATTCACCCCTCCACTTT	CASSQGRTGGSYNSPLHF
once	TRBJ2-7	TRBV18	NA	TGTGCCAGCTCAGTACAGAAGTCCGAGCAGTACTTC	CASSVQKSEQYF
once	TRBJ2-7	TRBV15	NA	TGTGCCACCAGCAGAGATGGCCCCCCCTACGAGCAGTACTTC	CATSRDGPPYEQYF
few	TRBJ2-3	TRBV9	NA	TGTGCCAGCAGCGTAGGGTGGGGACAACTCACAGATACGCAGTATTTT	CASSVGWGQLTDTQYF
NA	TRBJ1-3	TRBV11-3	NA	TGTGCCAGCAGCCCCCCAGGGTCTGGAAACACCATATATTTT	CASSPPGSGNTIYF
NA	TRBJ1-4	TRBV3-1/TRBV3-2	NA	TGTGCCAGCAGCCCCCCGGAGGGCTTGAATGAAAAACTGTTTTTT	CASSPPEGLNEKLFF
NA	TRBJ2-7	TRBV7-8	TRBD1	TGTGCCAGCAGCCTTTGGGACAGGCCCTACGAGCAGTACTTC	CASSLWDRPYEQYF
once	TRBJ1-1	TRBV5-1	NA	TGCGCCAGCAGCCCCCCCGGGACTCGGATTGAAGCTTTCTTT	CASSPPGTRIEAFF
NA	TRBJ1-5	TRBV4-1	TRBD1	TGCGCCAGCAGCCAAGATAACAGGGGTAAGGGCAATCAGCCCCAGCATTTT	CASSQDNRGKGNQPQHF
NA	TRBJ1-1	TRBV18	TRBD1	TGTGCCAGCTCACCACCGACAGGGGCAAAGACTGAAGCTTTCTTT	CASSPPTGAKTEAFF
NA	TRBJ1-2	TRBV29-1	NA	TGCAGCGTCCTGGTACTTATACCTCTCTCGTACACCTTC	CSVLVLIPLSYTF
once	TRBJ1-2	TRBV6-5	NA	TGTGCCAGCGGCCCCCCATATGGCTACACCTTC	CASGPPYGYTF
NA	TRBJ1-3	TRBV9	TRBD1	TGTGCCAGCAGCGTAGAAGGGACAGGGGCGGGAAACACCATATATTTT	CASSVEGTGAGNTIYF
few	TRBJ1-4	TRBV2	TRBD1	TGTGCCAGCAGTGCCGCGGGACAGCCTAATGAAAAACTGTTTTTT	CASSAAGQPNEKLFF
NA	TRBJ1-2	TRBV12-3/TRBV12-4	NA	TGTGCCAGCAGTTGGGGAGAAAACTATGGCTACACCTTC	CASSWGENYGYTF
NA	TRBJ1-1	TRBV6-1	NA	TGTGCCAGCAGTGAAGGCGGATGGAACACTGAAGCTTTCTTT	CASSEGGWNTEAFF
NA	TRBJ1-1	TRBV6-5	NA	TGTGCCAGCAGTGACTCGCAGAGGACTGAAGCTTTCTTT	CASSDSQRTEAFF
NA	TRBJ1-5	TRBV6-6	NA	TGTGCCAGCAGTTACGGGGCAGGGAATCAGCCCCAGCATTTT	CASSYGAGNQPQHF
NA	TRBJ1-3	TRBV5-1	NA	TGCGCCAGCAGCTTGAATCAAGGGGACTCTGGAAACACCATATATTTT	CASSLNQGDSGNTIYF
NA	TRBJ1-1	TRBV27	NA	TGTGCCAGCAGTTCGACTTCCCGGACTGAAGCTTTCTTT	CASSSTSRTEAFF